This TCR beta chain came from a study of blood T cell repertoires in COVID-19. This table comes from immunoSEQ multiplex PCR, and its TCRdb copy is limited to in-frame clones, with some not included. Of approximately 220,000 clones listed, roughly nine tenths are singletons. The germline gives CDR1 SGHTA, CDR2 FQGNSA. The CDR3 loop spans 13 amino acids. The V end lost 5 bases, the J end lost 5 bases, and 13 bases lay between the germline ends. Sequencing was done on a sample of peripheral blood. The receptor's source is a man aged 40-55 years with acute or convalescent COVID-19. The chain is built from TRBV7-2 and TRBJ2-7; weak D call: TRBD1 (6 bases). The CDR3: CASSQGMANEQYF. CDR3 bases: TGTGCCAGCAGCCAGGGGATGGCTAACGAGCAGTACTTC.